What follows are 5 T cell receptor beta chains derived from one specimen sequenced in a study of CD8+ T cells in alopecia areata. Sample treatment: oral pan-JAK inhibitor, 5-10 mg twice daily. Extraction of RNA preceded its reverse transcription into cDNA, which served as the sequencing template. This table comes from immunoSEQ multiplex PCR, and its TCRdb copy is limited to in-frame clones, with some not included. The table records 200,000 or so clones, roughly 40% of them present only once. The sample in question was CD4+ T cells sorted from blood, obtained at roughly week 36, from a patient treated with tofacitinib. These TCRs come from a human donor with alopecia areata.

This clone was detected only a few times. This may come from a read error, since a much larger clone is one base off. Other DNA sequences of this sample code for an identical CDR3. The chain employs TRBV28 and TRBJ1-2; D is possibly TRBD1 (6 bases). This CDR3 contains 13 residues. V was trimmed by 6 bases and J by 2 bases, leaving 10 bases between them. Germline lookup yields CDR1 MDHEN and CDR2 SYDVKM. DNA for the CDR3: TGTGCCAGCAGCCTGACAGGAAACTATGGCTACACCTTC. The encoded protein is CASSLTGNYGYTF.

V is TRBV30 and J is TRBJ1-2; D perhaps matches TRBD1 (5 bases). CDR1 GTSNPN and CDR2 SVGIG come from the germline V gene (reference sequence). The CDR3 is 13 residues long. V lost 1 base to trimming and J lost 4 bases, with 10 bases between them. CDR3 region: CAWSDRTFYGYTF. The CDR3 region has the DNA TGTGCCTGGAGTGACAGGACCTTCTATGGCTACACCTTC.

The chain combines TRBV9 with TRBJ1-1; 9 bases line up with TRBD1. This CDR3 has 14 amino acids. Germline CDR1 reads SGDLS; CDR2 reads YYNGEE. After removal of 4 bases from V and 5 bases from J, the junction contained 6 bases not matched to a gene. Here the CDR3 reads CASSLTGGGTEAFF. In DNA, the CDR3 is TGTGCCAGCAGCCTAACAGGGGGCGGGACTGAAGCTTTCTTT.

This clone was observed a handful of times. CDR3: CASSVDGGYTF. The CDR3 DNA sequence: TGTGCCAGCAGTGTAGACGGCGGCTACACCTTC. The chain recombines TRBV2 with TRBJ1-2, with no clear D. The CDR3 runs to 11 residues. Trimming cost V 4 bases and J 8 bases, with 8 bases left between them. Germline V gives CDR1 SNHLY, CDR2 FYNNEI.

V gene TRBV7-3 combines with J gene TRBJ2-1; D uncertain. Germline loops: CDR1 SGHTA, CDR2 FQGTGA. This CDR3 is 9 amino acids long. V was cut by 8 bases and J by 14 bases, with 10 bases left in between. The CDR3, as DNA: TGTGCCAGCTTAGGGTTGGAGTTCTTC. Its protein product is CASLGLEFF.